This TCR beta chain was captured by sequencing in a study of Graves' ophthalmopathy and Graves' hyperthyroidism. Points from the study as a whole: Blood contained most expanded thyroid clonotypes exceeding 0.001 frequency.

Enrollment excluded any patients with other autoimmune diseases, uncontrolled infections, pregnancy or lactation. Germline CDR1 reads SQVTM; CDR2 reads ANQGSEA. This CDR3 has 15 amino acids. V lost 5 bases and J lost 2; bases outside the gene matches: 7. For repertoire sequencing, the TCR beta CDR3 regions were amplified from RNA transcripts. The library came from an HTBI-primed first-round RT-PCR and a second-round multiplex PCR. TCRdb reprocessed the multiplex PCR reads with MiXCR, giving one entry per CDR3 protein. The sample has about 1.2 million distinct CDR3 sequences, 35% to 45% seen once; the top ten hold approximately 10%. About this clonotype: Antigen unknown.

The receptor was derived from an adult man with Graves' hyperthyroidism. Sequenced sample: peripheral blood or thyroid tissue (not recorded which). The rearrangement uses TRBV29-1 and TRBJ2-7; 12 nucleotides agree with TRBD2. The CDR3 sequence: CSVRTSGTGAYEQYF. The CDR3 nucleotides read TGCAGCGTTCGGACTAGCGGGACAGGGGCCTACGAGCAGTACTTC.